A selection of T cell receptor beta chains follows, all from one sample in a study of blood T cell repertoires in COVID-19. Generated by immunoSEQ multiplex PCR, the TCRdb table keeps only in-frame clones and is missing some. Of around 150,000 clones listed, about 83% are singletons. The sample was peripheral blood. All receptors derive from a woman aged 65 to 85 with COVID-19, enrolled during active disease. Each CDR3 is given with its conserved first and last residue. The D gene is left open where the match is weak. The size field is filled for only some rows; it gives once, few, many or a size class.

CDR3 DNA: TGTGCCAGCAGACAGGGCAGTCAGCCCCAGCATTTT
CDR3 protein: CASRQGSQPQHF
V gene: TRBV6-5
D gene: .
J gene: TRBJ1-5
clone size: once

CDR3 DNA: TGTGCCAGCAGTTCAAGTCAAACAAACACTGAAGCTTTCTTT
CDR3 protein: CASSSSQTNTEAFF
V gene: TRBV28
D gene: .
J gene: TRBJ1-1
clone size: .

CDR3 DNA: TGTGCCAGTACTCCGACAGGGGGTACGTACACTGAAGCTTTCTTT
CDR3 protein: CASTPTGGTYTEAFF
V gene: TRBV19
D gene: TRBD1
J gene: TRBJ1-1
clone size: once

CDR3 DNA: TGTGCCAGCAGCTCTCGACAGGGGCAGGGCGGGGAGCTGTTTTTT
CDR3 protein: CASSSRQGQGGELFF
V gene: TRBV7-9
D gene: TRBD1
J gene: TRBJ2-2
clone size: .

CDR3 DNA: TGTGCCAGAAGGGGGTTGGACATTCAGTACTTC
CDR3 protein: CARRGLDIQYF
V gene: TRBV21-1
D gene: .
J gene: TRBJ2-4
clone size: .

CDR3 DNA: TGTGCCAGCAGGTTGCAGAGACAGAGCACAGATACGCAGTATTTT
CDR3 protein: CASRLQRQSTDTQYF
V gene: TRBV13
D gene: .
J gene: TRBJ2-3
clone size: few

CDR3 DNA: TGTGCCAGCAGCTTTCCTAGCGGGGGTGTTACCGGGGAGCTGTTTTTT
CDR3 protein: CASSFPSGGVTGELFF
V gene: TRBV7-9
D gene: TRBD2
J gene: TRBJ2-2
clone size: .

CDR3 DNA: TGTGCCAGCAGTTCCCATCAGACAGGAAACTATGGCTACACCTTC
CDR3 protein: CASSSHQTGNYGYTF
V gene: TRBV6-6
D gene: .
J gene: TRBJ1-2
clone size: .

CDR3 DNA: TGTGCCAGCGGGGGCGTGGGTCATCAGGGGGTATTCACCTACAATGAGCAGTTCTTC
CDR3 protein: CASGGVGHQGVFTYNEQFF
V gene: TRBV27
D gene: TRBD1
J gene: TRBJ2-1
clone size: .

CDR3 DNA: TGCGCCAGCAGCCGGGGGTGGACAGGGGAAACTGAAGCTTTCTTT
CDR3 protein: CASSRGWTGETEAFF
V gene: TRBV4-1
D gene: TRBD1
J gene: TRBJ1-1
clone size: .

CDR3 DNA: TGCGCCAGCAGCTTGGAGGGGATACCCTACAATGAGCAGTTCTTC
CDR3 protein: CASSLEGIPYNEQFF
V gene: TRBV5-1
D gene: .
J gene: TRBJ2-1
clone size: .

CDR3 DNA: TGTGCCAGCAGCCTAACCGGGACTAGAAGAGGGCACAATGAGCAGTTCTTC
CDR3 protein: CASSLTGTRRGHNEQFF
V gene: TRBV7-8
D gene: TRBD2
J gene: TRBJ2-1
clone size: .

CDR3 DNA: TGCGCCAGCAGCACCGACAGGCCTGGCTACACCTTC
CDR3 protein: CASSTDRPGYTF
V gene: TRBV5-1
D gene: .
J gene: TRBJ1-2
clone size: .

CDR3 DNA: TGCAGTGCTAGTACCACAGGGTATGAAAAACTGTTTTTT
CDR3 protein: CSASTTGYEKLFF
V gene: TRBV20-1
D gene: .
J gene: TRBJ1-4
clone size: .

CDR3 DNA: TGTGCCAGCAGCCCGACCAACAGGGGGCGCGACGAAAAACTGTTTTTT
CDR3 protein: CASSPTNRGRDEKLFF
V gene: TRBV7-8
D gene: TRBD1
J gene: TRBJ1-4
clone size: .

CDR3 DNA: TGTGCCAGCAGCTTGGTCAGGGCTAATGAAAAACTGTTTTTT
CDR3 protein: CASSLVRANEKLFF
V gene: TRBV7-2
D gene: .
J gene: TRBJ1-4
clone size: .

CDR3 DNA: TGTGCCAGCTCAAGAGGGGGGGTTGTGGCCACTGAAGCTTTCTTT
CDR3 protein: CASSRGGVVATEAFF
V gene: TRBV18
D gene: .
J gene: TRBJ1-1
clone size: .

CDR3 DNA: TGTGCCAGCAGTTTAGAGGGGGGGATACGTGAAAAACTGTTTTTT
CDR3 protein: CASSLEGGIREKLFF
V gene: TRBV27
D gene: .
J gene: TRBJ1-4
clone size: .

CDR3 DNA: TGTGCCAGCAGTCGACAGGTCTATGGCTACACCTTC
CDR3 protein: CASSRQVYGYTF
V gene: TRBV12-3/TRBV12-4
D gene: .
J gene: TRBJ1-2
clone size: .

CDR3 DNA: TGTGCCAGCAGCCAAGGACTTCACACAGATACGCAGTATTTT
CDR3 protein: CASSQGLHTDTQYF
V gene: TRBV5-4
D gene: .
J gene: TRBJ2-3
clone size: .

CDR3 DNA: TGTGCCAGCGCGGACAAGACCTATAGCAATCAGCCCCAGCATTTT
CDR3 protein: CASADKTYSNQPQHF
V gene: TRBV2
D gene: .
J gene: TRBJ1-5
clone size: .

CDR3 DNA: TGTGCCAGCAGCCAAGACGCGGGGGGGGGCACTGAAGCTTTCTTT
CDR3 protein: CASSQDAGGGTEAFF
V gene: TRBV3-1/TRBV3-2
D gene: .
J gene: TRBJ1-1
clone size: once

CDR3 DNA: TGTGCCAGCAGCCCCCATGCTACTAACTATGGCTACACCTTC
CDR3 protein: CASSPHATNYGYTF
V gene: TRBV7-3
D gene: .
J gene: TRBJ1-2
clone size: .

CDR3 DNA: TGTGCCAGCAGCTTAGTTTGGACTAGCGGGTACGAGCAGTACTTC
CDR3 protein: CASSLVWTSGYEQYF
V gene: TRBV7-8
D gene: TRBD2
J gene: TRBJ2-7
clone size: .

CDR3 DNA: TGTGCCAGTAGTATACAGGGCGGTCAGCCCCAGCATTTT
CDR3 protein: CASSIQGGQPQHF
V gene: TRBV19
D gene: .
J gene: TRBJ1-5
clone size: .

CDR3 DNA: TGTGCCAGCAGTTCCTACCTTAAATGGGACAGAGATCAGCCCCAGCATTTT
CDR3 protein: CASSSYLKWDRDQPQHF
V gene: TRBV28
D gene: TRBD1
J gene: TRBJ1-5
clone size: .

CDR3 DNA: TGTGCCAGCAGCCAATTTAGGGGCGGCGCAGATACGCAGTATTTT
CDR3 protein: CASSQFRGGADTQYF
V gene: TRBV14
D gene: .
J gene: TRBJ2-3
clone size: .

CDR3 DNA: TGTGCCAGCTCACCCGGGACAGGGAGAGAAAAACTGTTTTTT
CDR3 protein: CASSPGTGREKLFF
V gene: TRBV18
D gene: TRBD1
J gene: TRBJ1-4
clone size: .

CDR3 DNA: TGTGCCAGCAGCCATAGTACAGGGGGAAGGTATGGCTACACCTTC
CDR3 protein: CASSHSTGGRYGYTF
V gene: TRBV14
D gene: TRBD1
J gene: TRBJ1-2
clone size: .

CDR3 DNA: TGCGCCAGCAGTGATCCGGGGATCTTGGCTGAAGCTTTCTTT
CDR3 protein: CASSDPGILAEAFF
V gene: TRBV10-1
D gene: .
J gene: TRBJ1-1
clone size: .